Described below is a single T cell receptor (beta chain) sequence and its context. The antigen remains undetermined. This entry comes from a study of lymphopenia after photon versus proton radiotherapy. Trimming removed 7 bases from V and 2 bases from J, with 15 bases in between. The germline V gene has CDR1 MNHEY and CDR2 SMNVEV (reference sequence). The CDR3 totals 14 residues. Repertoires were generated with immunoSEQ multiplex PCR, while TCRdb's copy carries only in-frame clones and drops some. The sample comprises approximately 70,000 clones, roughly 87% of which are singletons, and 9.5% to 15% rests with the top ten. Study-wide points: Oligoclonal CD8+ Temra expansion after nadir drove photon patients' diversity drop. Post-nadir TCR diversity decline inversely tracked overall survival among those who died. Relative stability marked proton patients; photon patients lost diversity and naive cells.

The receptor's source is an elderly man with esophageal cancer. This chain joins TRBV27 and TRBJ2-7; the D is unclear. This specimen was peripheral blood, taken from a patient treated with proton-based radiotherapy. CDR3 loop: CASKTALQTYEQYF. The CDR3 bases are TGTGCCAGCAAAACGGCCCTTCAAACCTACGAGCAGTACTTC.